This TCR beta chain was profiled in a study of spatial heterogeneity in lung cancer. Study-level points and caveats: Expanded intratumoral alpha and beta TCR counts tracked tumor mutation counts.

Trimming shortened V by 4 bases and J by 8 bases, and 17 bases separated the two germline ends. This CDR3 is built from 14 residues. The germline gives CDR1 MNHEY, CDR2 SVGAGI. This clonotype has more than one count but fewer than ten. Its antigen is currently unknown. This beta chain is a stray read from a library made for alpha chains; its abundance is not meaningful. Unique molecular identifiers, one per molecule, were present on every TCR cDNA molecule. TCRdb used MiXCR to reprocess the 5' RACE reads, holding one entry per CDR3 protein. The sample shows some 610 distinct CDR3 sequences, about four fifths of them seen only once. Time point described: sample taken at primary tumor resection. Unsorted tumor, nontumor lung tissue or cryopreserved PBMC supplied the whole RNA.

The receptor comes from a female donor with early-stage non-small cell lung cancer. The material was lung tumor tissue, obtained at surgery. The rearrangement joins TRBV6-5 to TRBJ1-2; D uncertain. In nucleotides, the CDR3 is TGTGCCAGCAGTTTTATGGATGGGGTAAACGGCTACACCTTC. Residues: CASSFMDGVNGYTF.